The rows below give T cell receptor beta chains drawn from one sample of a study of cytomegalovirus exposure and HLA in healthy donors. Profiling relied on immunoSEQ multiplex PCR, and the TCRdb table lists in-frame clones only, not all of them. Among 150,000 to 200,000 clones, roughly 85% were seen once, and the ten largest hold 7.5% to 9%. The source material was PBMCs. Receptors were obtained from a male donor in good health and CMV-seropositive. Both conserved end residues are part of each CDR3. The D gene is left open where the match is weak. Rows may omit the clone size; those that give it use once, few, many or a size class.

D gene | clone size | J gene | V gene | CDR3 DNA | CDR3 protein
TRBD2 | . | TRBJ2-2 | TRBV5-4 | TGTGCCAGCAGCCCCGGGAGGTATACCGGGGAGCTGTTTTTT | CASSPGRYTGELFF
TRBD2 | . | TRBJ2-1 | TRBV6-5 | TGTGCCAGCAGGGGTCTAGCGGGAGGGGGTAATGAGCAGTTCTTC | CASRGLAGGGNEQFF
. | few | TRBJ2-7 | TRBV5-8 | TGTGCCAGCAGCTTGTGGCAGAACTACGAGCAGTACTTC | CASSLWQNYEQYF
TRBD2 | . | TRBJ2-6 | TRBV19 | TGTGCCAGTAGTATAGTCTCCCTAGCGGGGGGCGTCTCTGGGGCCAACGTCCTGACTTTC | CASSIVSLAGGVSGANVLTF
. | . | TRBJ2-7 | TRBV7-2 | TGTGCCAGCAGCTTAAGAGGCCAGGGCCACGAGCAGTACTTC | CASSLRGQGHEQYF
TRBD1 | . | TRBJ2-7 | TRBV6-5 | TGTGCCAGCAGTTACTCGCCCGGGACAGGGGGCGACGAGCAGTACTTC | CASSYSPGTGGDEQYF
. | . | TRBJ2-6 | TRBV23-1 | TGCGCCAGCAGTCAAGGGGAAGGCCTAAGCTCTGGGGCCAACGGCCTGACTTTC | CASSQGEGLSSGANGLTF
TRBD2 | once | TRBJ2-1 | TRBV11-3 | TGTGCCAGCAGCTTAGGCGGGAGCGCCGCCTACAATGAGCAGTTCTTC | CASSLGGSAAYNEQFF
. | . | TRBJ2-3 | TRBV6-1 | TGTGCCAGCAGTGTTTTGTGGGAGGGCACAGATACGCAGTATTTT | CASSVLWEGTDTQYF
TRBD1 | . | TRBJ1-3 | TRBV11-3 | TGTGCCAGCAGCCCGGGACAGGGCCCTGGAAACACCATATACTTT | CASSPGQGPGNTIYF